These T cell receptor beta chains were read from a single sample in a study of T-cell reconstitution after alpha-beta-depleted transplantation in children. TCRdb re-derived calls from the PCR reads in MiXCR, one entry per CDR3 protein. The data contain 300,000 to 350,000 distinct CDR3 sequences, 15% to 20% of them singletons. This material consisted of PBMCs, mostly from graft donor cells, taken 360 days after TCRalphabeta/CD19-depleted stem cell transplant. Source of these receptors: a male patient under 10 years old who had a stem cell transplant for acute lymphoblastic leukemia, so the T cells may come from the graft donor. Each CDR3 is given with its conserved first and last residue.

v_call,j_call,cdr3_aa
TRBV29-1,TRBJ2-5,CSVESGAETQYF
TRBV29-1,TRBJ1-2,CSVEENAGDCTF
TRBV7-8,TRBJ2-7,CASSSRTPYEQYF
TRBV4-3,TRBJ2-7,CASSRGLGYYEQYF
TRBV5-5,TRBJ2-5,CASRPRRGETQYF
TRBV7-9,TRBJ2-3,CASSLTRASTDTQYF
TRBV12-3/TRBV12-4,TRBJ2-7,CASSPTSGTYEQYF
TRBV20-1,TRBJ2-1,CSANKDYNEQFF
TRBV3-1,TRBJ2-2,CASSQGTGANTGELFF
TRBV6-5,TRBJ2-1,CASSSLAGGGREQFF
TRBV20-1,TRBJ1-4,CSARGGQFNEKLFF
TRBV7-9,TRBJ1-2,CASSSPREKANYGYTF
TRBV5-5,TRBJ1-5,CASSPRPGQGSNQPQHF
TRBV7-2,TRBJ2-2,CASSFSGPDTGELFF
TRBV30,TRBJ2-3,CANPDAPDTQYF
TRBV4-3,TRBJ2-6,CASSQTGSSGANVLTF
TRBV10-3,TRBJ2-5,CAHRSGLGQETQYF
TRBV28,TRBJ1-4,CASSLGRTVNEKLFF
TRBV5-6,TRBJ2-3,CASSLPYGDTQYF
TRBV11-2,TRBJ2-3,CASSLGLAGRSTDTQYF
TRBV7-8,TRBJ2-7,CASSLARLAGIYEQYF
TRBV4-3,TRBJ2-7,CASSGTSGTREHYEQYF
TRBV12-3/TRBV12-4,TRBJ1-1,CASSLPFMEAFF
TRBV7-2,TRBJ2-3,CASSWTSGRDAADTQYF
TRBV29-1,TRBJ1-2,CSVAGVANYGYTF
TRBV19,TRBJ1-5,CASRDSHQPQHF
TRBV4-3,TRBJ2-3,CASSQVVLAGAPDTQYF
TRBV2,TRBJ2-7,CASSSPEKEWSYEQYF
TRBV10-3,TRBJ2-5,CAISEPPAPIGDGYQETQYF
TRBV3-1,TRBJ2-2,CASSQALVRVGTGELFF
TRBV11-3,TRBJ2-1,CASSLGGSPWNEQFF
TRBV4-1,TRBJ2-1,CASSQELDPYNEQFF
TRBV28,TRBJ2-5,CASSLNLRPSQETQYF
TRBV12-3/TRBV12-4,TRBJ2-7,CASRSGPGGEQYF